The 16 T cell receptor beta chains in this list originate from one sample, sequenced in a study of cytomegalovirus exposure and HLA in healthy donors. Primers included in the PCR were 60 Vbeta and 13 Jbeta primers. Generated by immunoSEQ multiplex PCR, the TCRdb table keeps only in-frame clones and is missing some. Of 90,000 to 100,000 clones listed, around 76% are singletons. Sequencing input: PBMCs. All receptors derive from a man aged 40-49 years in good health and CMV-seropositive.

The chain is built from TRBV7-3 and TRBJ2-7, with 11 bases matching TRBD1. This CDR3 has 13 amino acids. V lost 4 bases to trimming and J lost 7 bases; unmatched junction nucleotides: 3. CDR1 SGHTA and CDR2 FQGTGA come from the germline V gene. CDR3 residues: CASSSDRGREQYF. The CDR3 DNA reads as TGTGCCAGCAGCTCGGACAGGGGGCGAGAGCAGTACTTC.

This CDR3 is CASSLNRNYEQYF. CDR3 DNA sequence: TGCGCCAGCAGCCTCAACCGAAACTACGAGCAGTACTTC. This chain connects TRBV4-1 to TRBJ2-5; D is undetermined. Near its end, the DNA agrees better with TRBJ2-7, so the J call may be wrong. The CDR3 length is 13 residues. Per the germline V gene, CDR1 is MGHRA and CDR2 is YSYEKL.

The chain has TRBV5-1 and TRBJ2-7, with 13 bases lining up with TRBD2. The CDR3 totals 16 residues. The germline gives CDR1 SGHRS, CDR2 YFSETQ. V lost 4 bases to trimming and J lost 0 bases; unmatched junction nucleotides: 4. The CDR3 nucleotides read TGCGCCAGCAGCGTGGGACTAGCGGGAAACTCCTACGAGCAGTACTTC. Amino acids: CASSVGLAGNSYEQYF.

The CDR3 sequence is CASSRSDGGYGYTF. The CDR3 DNA reads as TGTGCCAGCAGCCGATCGGATGGAGGCTATGGCTACACCTTC. V gene TRBV5-4 combines with J gene TRBJ1-2; D unresolved. The V end was cut by 4 bases, the J end by 4 bases, with 14 bases between. Germline V gene lookup returns CDR1 SGHNT and CDR2 YYREEE (reference sequence). The CDR3 is made up of 14 amino acids.

V gene TRBV7-9 combines with J gene TRBJ2-3, with a tentative D call TRBD2 (5 bases). V was clipped by 4 bases and J by 7 bases, with 18 bases between them. CDR3 length: 15 residues. Germline lookup yields CDR1 SEHNR and CDR2 FQNEAQ (reference sequence). CDR3 residues: CASSSPTSGGYTQYF. The CDR3 DNA follows: TGTGCCAGCAGCTCCCCAACCTCGGGCGGGTATACGCAGTATTTT.

The chain joins TRBV7-2 to TRBJ2-3; 12 bases fit TRBD2. Germline V gives CDR1 SGHTA, CDR2 FQGNSA. CDR3 length equals 16 residues. V trimming: 4 bases; J trimming: 6 bases; junction bases outside the gene matches: 8. The CDR3 protein is CASSSSSGRAVDTQYF. DNA of the CDR3: TGTGCCAGCAGCTCATCTAGCGGGAGGGCCGTGGATACGCAGTATTTT.

The chain combines TRBV19 with TRBJ2-2; D may be TRBD2 (6 bases). Trimming removed 6 bases at V and 6 bases at J, with 14 bases between. This CDR3 contains 14 residues. Germline CDR1 and CDR2: LNHDA and SQIVND (reference sequence). The CDR3, as DNA: TGTGCCAGTAGGCGTGGGGAGGCCGCCGGGGAGCTGTTTTTT. Protein: CASRRGEAAGELFF.

V and J are TRBV6-6 and TRBJ2-1; tentatively, D is TRBD1 (6 bases). The length of the CDR3 is 12 residues. Germline loops: CDR1 MNHNY, CDR2 SVGAGI (reference sequence). V was cut by 4 bases and J by 7 bases, with 8 bases left in between. The CDR3 region has the DNA TGTGCCAGCAGTTCAGGGGTGAATGAGCAGTTCTTC. It codes for CASSSGVNEQFF.

The chain employs TRBV4-2 and TRBJ2-5, with D maybe TRBD2 (5 bases). The CDR3 contains 14 residues. V shed 0 bases and J shed 3 bases, with 8 bases lying between them. Germline assignment: CDR1 LGHNA and CDR2 YNFKEQ. The CDR3, as DNA: TGTGCCAGCAGCCAAGATTTACTAGAAGAGACCCAGTACTTC. This sequence encodes CASSQDLLEETQYF.

The rearrangement links TRBV9 to TRBJ2-1; a possible D gene is TRBD2 (6 bases). Between the trimmed V and J ends, which lost 7 bases and 2 bases, there was a span of 13 bases. Germline-derived CDR1 and CDR2 are SGDLS and YYNGEE. The CDR3 covers 14 residues. The CDR3 nucleotides are TGTGCCAGCGCGCGGGGTGATACCTACAATGAGCAGTTCTTC. Encoded protein: CASARGDTYNEQFF.

The chain joins TRBV6-1 to TRBJ2-3; possibly TRBD2 for D (7 bases). The germline V gene encodes CDR1 MNHNS and CDR2 SASEGT. The CDR3 consists of 20 residues. Trimming took off 1 base at V and 6 bases at J, with 29 bases between the two ends. This CDR3 reads CASSEEAGARLLSRWDTQYF. CDR3 DNA: TGTGCCAGCAGTGAAGAGGCGGGGGCGCGTTTATTATCCCGCTGGGATACGCAGTATTTT.

The chain carries TRBV6-1 and TRBJ2-5; possible D gene TRBD2, 6 bases. The CDR3 covers 14 residues. Deletions cut 6 bases from V and 5 bases from J, with 16 bases between. Germline-derived CDR1 and CDR2 are MNHNS and SASEGT. CDR3 region: CASRSSALWETQYF. The DNA for the CDR3 is TGTGCCAGCAGATCTAGCGCCCTATGGGAGACCCAGTACTTC.

The chain uses TRBV7-9 and TRBJ1-1; D ambiguous. Germline CDR1 SEHNR, CDR2 FQNEAQ (reference sequence). The CDR3 has 13 amino acids. V lost 5 bases and J lost 1, with 8 bases in between. The CDR3 DNA is TGTGCCAGCAGCACTTTCCAGAACACTGAAGCTTTCTTT. Amino acid sequence: CASSTFQNTEAFF.

The J gene is TRBJ1-6, the V gene TRBV5-6, with D maybe TRBD1 (6 bases). V gave up 4 bases and J gave up 7 bases, with 12 bases separating them. The CDR3 is made up of 14 amino acids. The germline gives CDR1 SGHDT, CDR2 YYEEEE. The CDR3 loop reads CASSRDILNSPLHF. CDR3 nucleotide sequence: TGTGCCAGCAGCCGGGACATCCTCAATTCACCCCTCCACTTT.

This clone was seen more than once but under ten times. The V call is TRBV4-1, the J call TRBJ1-5; TRBD1 aligns across 9 bases. CDR1 is MGHRA, CDR2 YSYEKL, per germline. Trimming took 6 bases from V and 0 from J; bases not matched to a gene: 18. This CDR3 region has 20 residues. CDR3 protein: CASRIVPGTGLGYSNQPQHF. The CDR3, as DNA: TGCGCCAGCAGGATTGTGCCCGGGACAGGGCTTGGATATAGCAATCAGCCCCAGCATTTT.

CDR3 region: CASSRVSGRASYEQYF. The CDR3 DNA is TGTGCCAGTAGTAGGGTTAGCGGGAGGGCCTCCTACGAGCAGTACTTC. V is TRBV19 and J is TRBJ2-7; 11 positions match TRBD2. The CDR3 is made up of 16 amino acids. Germline CDR1 and CDR2: LNHDA and SQIVND (reference sequence). The V gene end was trimmed by 4 bases and the J gene end by 0 bases; junction bases not matched to a gene: 5.